This T cell receptor beta chain was documented in a study of T cells expressing NK-cell markers. Findings of the study overall: The share of CD8+ T cells held by dominant NKG2C+ clonotypes was about 1.0-7.5% in more than 5 donors.

Worth noting for this clonotype: The antigen is unknown.

The CDR3 sequence is 14 residues long. The germline V gene encodes CDR1 DFQATT and CDR2 SNEGSKA (reference sequence). With the 5' RACE reads reprocessed, TCRdb shows one record per CDR3 protein and no DNA. Its table lists about 390,000 distinct CDR3 sequences. The chain is built from TRBV20-1 and TRBJ2-3; lacking DNA, the TRBD1 call made by TCRdb goes unchecked. This TCR derives from a woman aged 45-60 years in good health. Sequenced sample: blood T cells: a sorted CD56 or NKG2C T cell subset, CD4+ or CD8+ T cells, or bulk PBMC T cells (not recorded which). Here the CDR3 reads CSARNREAWYTQYF.